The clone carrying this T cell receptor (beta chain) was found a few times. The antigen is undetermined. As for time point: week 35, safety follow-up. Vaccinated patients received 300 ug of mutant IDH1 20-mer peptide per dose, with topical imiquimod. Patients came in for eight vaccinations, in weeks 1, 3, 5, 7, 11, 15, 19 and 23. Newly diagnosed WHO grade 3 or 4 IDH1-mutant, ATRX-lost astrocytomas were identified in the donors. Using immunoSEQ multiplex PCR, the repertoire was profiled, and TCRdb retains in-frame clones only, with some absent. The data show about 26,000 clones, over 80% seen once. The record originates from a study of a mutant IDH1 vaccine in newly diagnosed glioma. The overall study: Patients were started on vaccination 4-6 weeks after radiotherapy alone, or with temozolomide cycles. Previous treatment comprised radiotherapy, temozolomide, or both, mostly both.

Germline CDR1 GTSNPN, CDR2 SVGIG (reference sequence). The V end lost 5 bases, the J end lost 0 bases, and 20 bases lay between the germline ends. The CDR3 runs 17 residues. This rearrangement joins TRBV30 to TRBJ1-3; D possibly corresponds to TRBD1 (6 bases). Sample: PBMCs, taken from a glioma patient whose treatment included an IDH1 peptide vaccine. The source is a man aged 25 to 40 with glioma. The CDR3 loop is CAWSNPQGRPSGNTIYF. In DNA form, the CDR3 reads TGTGCCTGGTCCAACCCACAGGGACGCCCCTCTGGAAACACCATATATTTT.